The clone carrying this T cell receptor beta chain was recorded a few times. Its antigen is unknown. Using its own MiXCR run on the 5' RACE reads, TCRdb lists one record per CDR3 protein. Altogether around 150,000 distinct CDR3 sequences are present, around a third being singletons, with the ten largest covering about 12%. This sample was taken from a study of T-cell memory formation after mild COVID-19. Across the study: Largely donor-specific sequence clusters came from a couple of donors.

Findings of the study overall: Unconfirmed was the SARS-CoV-2 specificity of second-wave clones that peaked on day 37.

With V trimmed by 0 bases and J by 9 bases, 6 bases remained unmatched. The CDR3 consists of 15 residues. The rearrangement uses TRBV12-3 or TRBV12-4 and TRBJ2-1; 9 nucleotides match TRBD2. The source of this sequence is an adult woman who had mild COVID-19 (a few samples of this study predate the infection). Cell type and time point are not known. Sequencing was performed on PBMCs or a T cell subset sorted from them (not recorded which). DNA for the CDR3: TGTGCCAGCAGTTTAGCGCGGGAGGGTCCCGCTGAGCAGTTCTTC. Translating it yields CASSLAREGPAEQFF.